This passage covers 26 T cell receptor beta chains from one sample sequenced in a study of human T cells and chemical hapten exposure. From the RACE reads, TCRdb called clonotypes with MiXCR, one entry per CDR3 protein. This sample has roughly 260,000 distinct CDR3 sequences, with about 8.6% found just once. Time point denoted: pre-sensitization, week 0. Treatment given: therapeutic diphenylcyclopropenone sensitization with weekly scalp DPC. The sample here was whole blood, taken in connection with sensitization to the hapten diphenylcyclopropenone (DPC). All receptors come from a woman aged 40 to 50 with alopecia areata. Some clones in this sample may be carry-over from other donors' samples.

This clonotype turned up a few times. The CDR3 nucleotides read TGTGCCAGCAGCAATATCGTGACAGGTCCTGAAAAACTGTTTTTT. This translates into CASSNIVTGPEKLFF. The chain combines TRBV7-9 with TRBJ1-4; a possible D gene is TRBD1 (6 bases). V shed 5 bases and J shed 7 bases, with 17 bases lying between them. The germline gives CDR1 SEHNR, CDR2 FQNEAQ (reference sequence). CDR3 size: 15 residues.

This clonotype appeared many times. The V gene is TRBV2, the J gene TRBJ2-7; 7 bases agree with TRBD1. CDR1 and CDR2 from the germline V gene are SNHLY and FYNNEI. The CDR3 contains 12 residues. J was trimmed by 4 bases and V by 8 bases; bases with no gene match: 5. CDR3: CASRGGGYEQYF. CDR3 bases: TGTGCCAGCCGAGGGGGCGGTTACGAGCAGTACTTC.

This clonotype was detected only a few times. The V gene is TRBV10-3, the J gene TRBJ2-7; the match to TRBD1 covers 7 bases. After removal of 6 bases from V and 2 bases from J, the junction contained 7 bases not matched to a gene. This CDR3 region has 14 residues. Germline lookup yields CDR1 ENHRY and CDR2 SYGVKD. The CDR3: CAISAGTDPYEQYF. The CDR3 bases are TGTGCCATCAGCGCCGGGACAGATCCCTACGAGCAGTACTTC.

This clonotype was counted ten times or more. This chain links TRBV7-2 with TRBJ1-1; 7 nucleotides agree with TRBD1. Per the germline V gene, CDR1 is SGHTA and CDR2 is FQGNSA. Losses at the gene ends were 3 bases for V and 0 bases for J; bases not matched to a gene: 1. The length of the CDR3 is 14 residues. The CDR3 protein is CASSLGQMNTEAFF. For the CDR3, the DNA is TGTGCCAGCAGCTTGGGACAGATGAACACTGAAGCTTTCTTT.

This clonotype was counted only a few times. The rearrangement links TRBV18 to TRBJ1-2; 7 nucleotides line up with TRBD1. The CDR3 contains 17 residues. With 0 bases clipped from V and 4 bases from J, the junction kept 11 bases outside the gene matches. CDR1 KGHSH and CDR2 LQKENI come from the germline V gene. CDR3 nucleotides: TGTGCCAGCTCACCACCGGGGGACAGCGACAAACTCTATGGCTACACCTTC. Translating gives CASSPPGDSDKLYGYTF.

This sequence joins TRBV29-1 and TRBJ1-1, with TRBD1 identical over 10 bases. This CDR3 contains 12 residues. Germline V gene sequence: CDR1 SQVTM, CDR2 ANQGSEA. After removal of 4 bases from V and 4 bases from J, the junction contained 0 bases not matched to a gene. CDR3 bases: TGCAGCGTTGGGACAGGGGGCACTGAAGCTTTCTTT. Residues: CSVGTGGTEAFF.

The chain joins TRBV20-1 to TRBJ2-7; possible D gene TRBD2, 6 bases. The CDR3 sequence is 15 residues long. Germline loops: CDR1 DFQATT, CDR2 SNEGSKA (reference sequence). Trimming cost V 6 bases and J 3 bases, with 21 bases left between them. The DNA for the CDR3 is TGCAGTGCCCCCGACCGCGGGACGGCGGGCTACGAGCAGTACTTC. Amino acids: CSAPDRGTAGYEQYF.

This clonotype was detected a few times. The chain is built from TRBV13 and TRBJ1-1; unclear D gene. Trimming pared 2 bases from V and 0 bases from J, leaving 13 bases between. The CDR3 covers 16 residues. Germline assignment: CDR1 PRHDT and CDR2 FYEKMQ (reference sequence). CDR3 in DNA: TGTGCCAGCAGCTTATTTTTTGGGGATCTGAACACTGAAGCTTTCTTT. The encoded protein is CASSLFFGDLNTEAFF.

CDR3 sequence: CSASPGSGYGSNQPQHF. The CDR3 DNA is TGCAGTGCTAGCCCCGGGTCAGGGTATGGTAGCAATCAGCCCCAGCATTTT. The genes are TRBV20-1 and TRBJ1-5, with D perhaps matching TRBD1 (5 bases). The V end was cut by 3 bases, the J end by 0 bases, with 18 bases between. Germline V CDR1 and CDR2: DFQATT, SNEGSKA (reference sequence). This CDR3 has 17 amino acids.

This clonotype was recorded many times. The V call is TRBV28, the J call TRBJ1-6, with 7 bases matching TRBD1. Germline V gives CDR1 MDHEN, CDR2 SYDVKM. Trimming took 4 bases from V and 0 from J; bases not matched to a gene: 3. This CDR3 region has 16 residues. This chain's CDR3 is CASSWTGSSYNSPLHF. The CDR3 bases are TGTGCCAGCAGTTGGACAGGAAGCTCCTATAATTCACCCCTCCACTTT.

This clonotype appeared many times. In nucleotides, the CDR3 is TGCAGTGCCTTGAGGGGGGGACCGGGGACTGAAGCTTTCTTT. This encodes CSALRGGPGTEAFF. The rearrangement links TRBV20-1 to TRBJ1-1; D possibly corresponds to TRBD1 (6 bases). The CDR3 is 14 amino acids. V lost 6 bases to trimming and J lost 5 bases, with 19 bases between them. Per the germline V gene, CDR1 is DFQATT and CDR2 is SNEGSKA (reference sequence).

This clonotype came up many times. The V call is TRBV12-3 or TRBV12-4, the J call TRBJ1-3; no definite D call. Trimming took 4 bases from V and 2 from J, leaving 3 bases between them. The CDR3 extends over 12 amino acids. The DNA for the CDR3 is TGTGCCAGCAGTTCGGCTGGAAACACCATATATTTT. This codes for CASSSAGNTIYF.

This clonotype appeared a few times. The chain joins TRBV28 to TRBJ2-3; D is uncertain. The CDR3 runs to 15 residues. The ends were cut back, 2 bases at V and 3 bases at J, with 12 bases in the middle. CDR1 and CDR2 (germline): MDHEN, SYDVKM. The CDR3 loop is CASSLLGSSTDTQYF. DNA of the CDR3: TGTGCCAGCAGTTTACTCGGGTCGTCGACAGATACGCAGTATTTT.

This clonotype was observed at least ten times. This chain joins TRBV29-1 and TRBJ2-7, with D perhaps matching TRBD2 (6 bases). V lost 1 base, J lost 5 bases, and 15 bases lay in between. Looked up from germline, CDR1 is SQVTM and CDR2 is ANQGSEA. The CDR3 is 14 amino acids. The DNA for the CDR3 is TGCAGCGTTGAAGGGGTCGCGGGGTCAGACGAGCAGTACTTC. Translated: CSVEGVAGSDEQYF.

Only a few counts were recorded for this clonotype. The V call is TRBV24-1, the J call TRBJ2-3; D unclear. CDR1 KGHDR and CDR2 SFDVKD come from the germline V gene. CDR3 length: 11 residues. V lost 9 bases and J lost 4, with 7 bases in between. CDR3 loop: CATGSADTQYF. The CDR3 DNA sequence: TGTGCCACCGGTTCAGCAGATACGCAGTATTTT.

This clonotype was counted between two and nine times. Written as DNA, the CDR3 is TGTGCCAGCAGTTTGATAACCGACTTAACTTTTAACTATGGCTACACCTTC. This codes for CASSLITDLTFNYGYTF. V is TRBV12-3 or TRBV12-4 and J is TRBJ1-2; no reliable D call. The CDR3 loop spans 17 amino acids. Trimming took 3 bases from V and 1 from J, leaving 18 bases between them.

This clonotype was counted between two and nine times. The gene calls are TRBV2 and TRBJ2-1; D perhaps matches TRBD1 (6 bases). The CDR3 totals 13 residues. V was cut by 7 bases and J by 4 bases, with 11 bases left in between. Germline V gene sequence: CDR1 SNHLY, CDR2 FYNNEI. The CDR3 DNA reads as TGTGCCAGCACTTGGACAGAATACAATGAGCAGTTCTTC. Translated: CASTWTEYNEQFF.

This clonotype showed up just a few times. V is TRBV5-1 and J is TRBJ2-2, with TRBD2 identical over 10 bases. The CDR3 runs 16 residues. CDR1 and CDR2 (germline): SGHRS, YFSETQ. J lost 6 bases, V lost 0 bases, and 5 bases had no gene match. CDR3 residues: CASSLASGSFAGELFF. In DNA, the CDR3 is TGCGCCAGCAGCTTGGCTAGCGGGAGTTTCGCCGGGGAGCTGTTTTTT. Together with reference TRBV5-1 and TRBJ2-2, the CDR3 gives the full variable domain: KAGVTQTPRYLIKTRGQQVTLSCSPISGHRSVSWYQQTPGQGLQFLFEYFSETQRNKGNFPGRFSGRQFSNSRSEMNVSTLELGDSALYLCASSLASGSFAGELFFGEGSRLTVL.

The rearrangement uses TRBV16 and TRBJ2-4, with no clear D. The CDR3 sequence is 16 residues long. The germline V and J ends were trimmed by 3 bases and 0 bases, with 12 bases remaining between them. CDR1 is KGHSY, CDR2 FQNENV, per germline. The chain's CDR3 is CASSHVTELAKNIQYF. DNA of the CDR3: TGTGCCAGCAGCCATGTGACGGAACTAGCCAAAAACATTCAGTACTTC.

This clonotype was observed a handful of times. CDR3 sequence reads: CSARGGGGRESPRPDTQYF. The CDR3 nucleotides are TGCAGTGCTAGAGGAGGAGGCGGGCGGGAGTCCCCAAGACCAGATACGCAGTATTTT. The V and J genes are TRBV20-1 and TRBJ2-3, with 7 positions matching TRBD2. The germline V gene has CDR1 DFQATT and CDR2 SNEGSKA (reference sequence). J was trimmed by 4 bases and V by 1 base; bases with no gene match: 20. This CDR3 is 19 amino acids long.

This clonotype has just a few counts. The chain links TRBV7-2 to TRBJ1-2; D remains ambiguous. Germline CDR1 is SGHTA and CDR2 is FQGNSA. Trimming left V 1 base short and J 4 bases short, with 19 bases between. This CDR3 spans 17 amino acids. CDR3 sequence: CASSLDRHSHLFYGYTF. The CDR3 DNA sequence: TGTGCCAGCAGCTTAGATCGTCATAGCCACCTATTCTATGGCTACACCTTC.

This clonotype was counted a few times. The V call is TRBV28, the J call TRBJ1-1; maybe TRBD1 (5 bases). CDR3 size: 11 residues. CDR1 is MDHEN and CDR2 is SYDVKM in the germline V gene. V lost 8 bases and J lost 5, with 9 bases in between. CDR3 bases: TGTGCCAGCTGGGGGGAGACTGAAGCTTTCTTT. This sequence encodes CASWGETEAFF. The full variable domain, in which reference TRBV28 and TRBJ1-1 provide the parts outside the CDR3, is DVKVTQSSRYLVKRTGEKVFLECVQDMDHENMFWYRQDPGLGLRLIYFSYDVKMKEKGDIPEGYSVSREKKERFSLILESASTNQTSMYLCASWGETEAFFGQGTRLTVV.

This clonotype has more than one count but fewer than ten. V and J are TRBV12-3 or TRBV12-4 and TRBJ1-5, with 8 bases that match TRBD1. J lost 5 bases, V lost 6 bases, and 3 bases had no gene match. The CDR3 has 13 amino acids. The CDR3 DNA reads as TGTGCCAGCAGCCAGGGGGCACATCAGCCCCAGCATTTT. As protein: CASSQGAHQPQHF.

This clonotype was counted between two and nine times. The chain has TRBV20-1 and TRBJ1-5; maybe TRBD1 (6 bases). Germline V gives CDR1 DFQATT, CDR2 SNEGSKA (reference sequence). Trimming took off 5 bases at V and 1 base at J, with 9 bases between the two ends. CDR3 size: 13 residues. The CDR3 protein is CSAFQGSNQPQHF. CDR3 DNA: TGCAGTGCTTTTCAGGGGAGCAATCAGCCCCAGCATTTT.

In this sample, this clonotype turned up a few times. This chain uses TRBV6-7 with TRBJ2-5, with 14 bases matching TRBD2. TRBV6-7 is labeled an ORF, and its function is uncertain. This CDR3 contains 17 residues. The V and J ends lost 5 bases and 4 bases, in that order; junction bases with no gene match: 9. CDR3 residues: CASSRGLAGVSGETQYF. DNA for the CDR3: TGTGCCAGCAGTCGGGGACTAGCGGGAGTGAGCGGAGAGACCCAGTACTTC.

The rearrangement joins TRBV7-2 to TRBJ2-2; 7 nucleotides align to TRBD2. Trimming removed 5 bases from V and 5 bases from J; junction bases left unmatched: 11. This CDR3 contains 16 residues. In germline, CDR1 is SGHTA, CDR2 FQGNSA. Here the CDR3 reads CASSPTAGFRTGELFF. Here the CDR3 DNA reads TGTGCCAGCAGCCCGACAGCGGGATTCCGGACCGGGGAGCTGTTTTTT. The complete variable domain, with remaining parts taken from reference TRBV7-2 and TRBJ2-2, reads GAGVSQSPSNKVTEKGKDVELRCDPISGHTALYWYRQSLGQGLEFLIYFQGNSAPDKSGLPSDRFSAERTGGSVSTLTIQRTQQEDSAVYLCASSPTAGFRTGELFFGEGSRLTVL.